The sequence of this TCR beta chain was determined in a study of cytomegalovirus exposure and HLA in healthy donors. On the study more broadly: The Caucasian-associated ancestry cluster contained about 80% of the 300 to 400 genotyped donors. Points from the study as a whole: It is likely that the observed cluster of highly shared sequence variants was a sequencing artifact.

Vbeta (60) and Jbeta (13) primers were used in the PCR. Method: immunoSEQ multiplex PCR; TCRdb's copy keeps in-frame clones and lacks some. The sample consists of approximately 100,000 clones, 70% to 80% of them appearing once. All donors participated as healthy donors of bone marrow. This clone was picked up a small number of times. Its antigen is unidentified. The CDR3 has 15 amino acids. V shed 1 base and J shed 6 bases, with 16 bases lying between them. Per germline, CDR1 LNHNV and CDR2 YYDKDF (reference sequence). J is TRBJ2-7 and V is TRBV15; TRBD1 might be the D (8 bases). Sequenced: PBMCs. The TCR comes from a woman aged 18-29 years in good health and CMV-seropositive. The CDR3 DNA reads TGTGCCACCAGCAGAGGCGGACAGGGCGGGGGCGAGCAGTACTTC. Amino acid sequence: CATSRGGQGGGEQYF.